The 29 T cell receptor beta chains in this list originate from one sample, sequenced in a study of T-cell memory formation after mild COVID-19. MiXCR, run by TCRdb on the 5' RACE reads, gives a single entry per CDR3 protein. The sample contains under 400,000 distinct CDR3 sequences, 21% of which appear only once. Sequenced material: PBMCs or a T cell subset sorted from them (not recorded which). The receptors come from an adult woman who had mild COVID-19 (a few samples of this study predate the infection). Cell type and time point are not known.

This chain uses TRBV2 with TRBJ1-1; the D is unclear. V was pared by 8 bases and J by 0 bases, with 10 bases between. The CDR3 loop spans 13 amino acids. Germline CDR1 and CDR2: SNHLY and FYNNEI. In DNA form, the CDR3 reads TGTGCCAGCGTCGGTGTCATGAACACTGAAGCTTTCTTT. Amino acids: CASVGVMNTEAFF.

The rearrangement joins TRBV24-1 to TRBJ2-2; no reliable D call. Germline loops: CDR1 KGHDR, CDR2 SFDVKD. This CDR3 has 11 residues. Trimming took off 11 bases at V and 6 bases at J, with 9 bases between the two ends. DNA for the CDR3: TGTGCCAGTCGCGGCGCCGGGGAGCTGTTTTTT. As protein: CASRGAGELFF.

The rearrangement uses TRBV19 and TRBJ1-2, with D unresolved. CDR3 size: 17 residues. With 3 bases removed from V and 4 bases from J, the gap between germline ends came to 21 bases. Germline V gene lookup returns CDR1 LNHDA and CDR2 SQIVND (reference sequence). In DNA form, the CDR3 reads TGTGCCAGTAGTATCTCTGGCAGTAGAGCAGGTCCCTATGGCTACACCTTC. This codes for CASSISGSRAGPYGYTF. Combining the CDR3 with reference TRBV19 and TRBJ1-2 gives the whole variable domain DGGITQSPKYLFRKEGQNVTLSCEQNLNHDAMYWYRQDPGQGLRLIYYSQIVNDFQKGDIAEGYSVSREKKESFPLTVTSAQKNPTAFYLCASSISGSRAGPYGYTFGSGTRLTVV.

This clonotype was recorded a few times. The chain couples TRBV24-1 to TRBJ1-6; D may be TRBD1 (5 bases). Germline CDR1 KGHDR, CDR2 SFDVKD. The V end was cut by 5 bases, the J end by 4 bases, with 8 bases between. The CDR3 totals 14 residues. CDR3 sequence reads: CATSAAGYNSPLHF. The CDR3 coding sequence is TGTGCCACCAGTGCTGCAGGGTATAATTCACCCCTCCACTTT.

This chain uses TRBV5-1 with TRBJ1-3, with D perhaps matching TRBD1 (5 bases). In germline, CDR1 is SGHRS, CDR2 YFSETQ. V shed 0 bases and J shed 5 bases, with 18 bases lying between them. This CDR3 has 17 residues. The CDR3 loop reads CASSLAARQGGRNTIYF. CDR3 coding DNA: TGCGCCAGCAGCTTGGCCGCGCGTCAGGGCGGCCGAAACACCATATATTTT.

In its sample, this clonotype was seen a few times. The chain links TRBV25-1 to TRBJ2-1; the match to TRBD2 covers 12 bases. V was pared by 5 bases and J by 12 bases, with 5 bases of the junction left unmatched. Germline lookup yields CDR1 MGHDK and CDR2 SYGVNS. The CDR3 has 13 residues. This CDR3 is CASSLAGGRAQFF. The CDR3 nucleotides are TGTGCCAGCAGTCTAGCGGGAGGGCGAGCGCAGTTCTTC. Full variable domain (rest looked up from reference TRBV25-1 and TRBJ2-1): EADIYQTPRYLVIGTGKKITLECSQTMGHDKMYWYQQDPGMELHLIHYSYGVNSTEKGDLSSESTVSRIRTEHFPLTLESARPSHTSQYLCASSLAGGRAQFFGPGTRLTVL.

In this sample, this clonotype turned up a few times. The genes are TRBV9 and TRBJ2-7, with D possibly TRBD1 on 6 matching bases. The V end lost 7 bases, the J end lost 4 bases, and 18 bases lay between the germline ends. Germline V gene sequence: CDR1 SGDLS, CDR2 YYNGEE. The CDR3 is 14 amino acids. CDR3 nucleotides: TGTGCCAGCGCGGCGACAGGCCCGCCGTACGAGCAGTACTTC. It is translated as CASAATGPPYEQYF.

A few counts support this clonotype. The CDR3 here is CASSQDSSRVEKLFF. DNA of the CDR3: TGCGCCAGCAGCCAAGATTCAAGCAGGGTAGAAAAACTGTTTTTT. The chain uses TRBV4-1 and TRBJ1-4; D possibly corresponds to TRBD1 (5 bases). Germline-derived CDR1 and CDR2 are MGHRA and YSYEKL. This CDR3 spans 15 amino acids. Trimming shortened V by 0 bases and J by 8 bases, and 13 bases separated the two germline ends.

The chain links TRBV20-1 to TRBJ2-7, with 7 nucleotides matching TRBD1. The CDR3 covers 13 residues. Germline loops: CDR1 DFQATT, CDR2 SNEGSKA (reference sequence). The ends lost 6 bases at V and 3 bases at J; junction bases unmatched: 8. CDR3 coding DNA: TGCAGTGCACTGACAGGGAGCCACTACGAGCAGTACTTC. Translating gives CSALTGSHYEQYF.

This clonotype was detected only a few times. The chain combines TRBV5-1 with TRBJ2-7, with 9 bases that match TRBD2. This CDR3 is built from 17 residues. V trimming: 4 bases; J trimming: 2 bases; junction bases outside the gene matches: 13. The germline V gene has CDR1 SGHRS and CDR2 YFSETQ. CDR3 region: CASSREASGVFTYEQYF. The DNA for the CDR3 is TGCGCCAGCAGCAGGGAGGCTAGCGGGGTGTTCACCTACGAGCAGTACTTC.

The V and J genes are TRBV24-1 and TRBJ1-5; D might be TRBD1 (5 bases). The V gene lost 7 bases and the J gene lost 6 bases, with 9 bases spanning the gap. This CDR3 is 12 amino acids long. CDR1 KGHDR and CDR2 SFDVKD come from the germline V gene. The chain's CDR3 is CATSGGAQPQHF. The CDR3 DNA sequence: TGTGCCACCAGCGGAGGGGCTCAGCCCCAGCATTTT.

The V and J genes are TRBV14 and TRBJ1-6; D is ambiguous. This CDR3 comprises 14 residues. The germline gives CDR1 SGHDN, CDR2 FVKESK. V lost 3 bases and J lost 3, with 6 bases in between. The CDR3 DNA reads as TGTGCCAGCAGCCACAGAGACTATAATTCACCCCTCCACTTT. This translates into CASSHRDYNSPLHF.

This clonotype was observed a handful of times. In DNA, the CDR3 is TGTGCCAGCAGCGTAGGAAAAATGGCGACCCAGTACTTC. It yields the protein CASSVGKMATQYF. The genes are TRBV9 and TRBJ2-5, with D unresolved. This CDR3 is built from 13 residues. CDR1 and CDR2 from the germline V gene are SGDLS and YYNGEE. Trimming cost V 0 bases and J 7 bases, with 10 bases left between them.

This clonotype was detected a few times. The V call is TRBV5-1, the J call TRBJ1-2; no clear D. V dropped 0 bases and J dropped 3 bases, with 9 bases sitting between them. CDR3 length: 14 amino acids. Germline values: CDR1 SGHRS, CDR2 YFSETQ. CDR3 residues: CASSLEPGYYGYTF. In DNA form, the CDR3 reads TGCGCCAGCAGCTTGGAGCCGGGCTACTATGGCTACACCTTC.

In this sample, this clonotype turned up a few times. The chain carries TRBV24-1 and TRBJ2-2, with D perhaps matching TRBD1 (6 bases). CDR3 size: 17 residues. The germline V gene has CDR1 KGHDR and CDR2 SFDVKD. The ends were cut back, 4 bases at V and 0 bases at J, with 14 bases in the middle. The CDR3 here is CATSDPTGIANTGELFF. CDR3 nucleotides: TGTGCCACCAGTGACCCTACAGGGATCGCGAACACCGGGGAGCTGTTTTTT.

Written as DNA, the CDR3 is TGTGCCAGCAGCTCGGAAGGGGGAAACACCATATATTTT. Encoded protein: CASSSEGGNTIYF. This chain joins TRBV11-1 and TRBJ1-3; D uncertain. Germline CDR1 reads SGHAT; CDR2 reads FQDESV (reference sequence). The V end lost 4 bases, the J end lost 4 bases, and 8 bases lay between the germline ends. The CDR3 runs to 13 residues.

This clonotype was found a few times. The chain has TRBV20-1 and TRBJ2-3; 12 bases fit TRBD2. Germline CDR1 DFQATT, CDR2 SNEGSKA (reference sequence). CDR3 length: 14 residues. After removal of 2 bases from V and 7 bases from J, the junction contained 4 bases not matched to a gene. The CDR3 DNA follows: TGCAGTGCTAGAAGGGGACTAGCGGGCTATACGCAGTATTTT. The encoded protein is CSARRGLAGYTQYF.

The CDR3: CASSSGRLVNEQFF. CDR3 in DNA: TGTGCCAGCAGCTCCGGTCGACTAGTCAATGAGCAGTTCTTC. The chain links TRBV7-2 to TRBJ2-1; the D gene is possibly TRBD2 (6 bases). CDR1 SGHTA and CDR2 FQGNSA come from the germline V gene. The CDR3 covers 14 residues. Trimming pared 4 bases from V and 6 bases from J, leaving 13 bases between.

The rearrangement links TRBV4-1 to TRBJ1-4, with 7 bases matching TRBD1. With V trimmed by 5 bases and J by 14 bases, 17 bases remained unmatched. The CDR3 loop spans 15 amino acids. Germline V gene sequence: CDR1 MGHRA, CDR2 YSYEKL. CDR3 nucleotide sequence: TGCGCCAGCAGCGCCATAGGGGGCAGGGCTAACCCCCTGTTTTTT. It codes for CASSAIGGRANPLFF.

This clonotype was recorded a few times. The chain is built from TRBV12-3 or TRBV12-4 and TRBJ2-2; perhaps TRBD2 as D (5 bases). V was cut by 6 bases and J by 4 bases, with 18 bases left in between. CDR3 length: 16 amino acids. Written as DNA, the CDR3 is TGTGCCAGCAGGCGGTCGGGGTCAATTGGCACCGGGGAGCTGTTTTTT. This codes for CASRRSGSIGTGELFF.

The chain combines TRBV27 with TRBJ2-3; 11 nucleotides agree with TRBD2. Germline CDR1 reads MNHEY; CDR2 reads SMNVEV (reference sequence). Germline trimming cut 5 bases from V and 10 bases from J; bases unmatched to any gene: 8. This CDR3 has 14 amino acids. The CDR3 DNA reads as TGTGCCAGCAGTAGCTGGACTAGCGGGCGCTCGCAGTATTTT. Amino acid sequence: CASSSWTSGRSQYF.

This CDR3 reads CASSQSGSYSEQFF. CDR3 in DNA: TGTGCCAGCAGCCAAAGCGGGAGTTATTCTGAGCAGTTCTTC. The chain is built from TRBV5-6 and TRBJ2-1, with 8 bases fitting TRBD2. Germline V gene lookup returns CDR1 SGHDT and CDR2 YYEEEE. CDR3 size: 14 residues. V gave up 4 bases and J gave up 9 bases; unmatched junction bases: 9.

This clonotype was picked up a small number of times. This chain links TRBV7-9 with TRBJ1-1; D is possibly TRBD1 (5 bases). The CDR3 length is 13 residues. Trimming took off 5 bases at V and 7 bases at J, with 14 bases between the two ends. Germline values: CDR1 SEHNR, CDR2 FQNEAQ (reference sequence). The CDR3 is CASSVGTRGEAFF. CDR3 bases: TGTGCCAGCAGCGTCGGGACCAGAGGTGAAGCTTTCTTT.

This chain connects TRBV6-1 to TRBJ2-7; D unresolved. The CDR3 sequence is 14 residues long. V was cut by 2 bases and J by 3 bases, with 11 bases left in between. Germline V gives CDR1 MNHNS, CDR2 SASEGT. This chain's CDR3 is CASSEWTSGYEQYF. The DNA for the CDR3 is TGTGCCAGCAGTGAATGGACGTCGGGCTACGAGCAGTACTTC.

CDR3 sequence reads: CASSYDRVGGEAFF. CDR3 DNA: TGTGCCAGCAGTTACGACCGGGTGGGGGGTGAAGCTTTCTTT. The J gene is TRBJ1-1, the V gene TRBV6-5; weak D call: TRBD1 (5 bases). The V gene's germline CDR1 is MNHEY and CDR2 SVGAGI. Trimming took 2 bases from V and 7 from J, leaving 14 bases between them. The CDR3 covers 14 residues.

This clonotype came up many times. V usage is TRBV11-2 and J usage is TRBJ2-5; TRBD2 aligns across 10 bases. This CDR3 comprises 17 residues. Germline CDR1 reads SGHAT; CDR2 reads FQNNGV. V was pared by 0 bases and J by 5 bases, with 9 bases of the junction left unmatched. CDR3 DNA: TGTGCCAGCAGCTTAGAAGGATGGAGCGGGGGGGCGGAGACCCAGTACTTC. It is translated as CASSLEGWSGGAETQYF.

The chain combines TRBV6-2 or TRBV6-3 with TRBJ1-5; no clear D gene. The CDR3 loop spans 17 amino acids. The germline CDR1 and CDR2 sequences are MNHEY and SVGEGT. V dropped 4 bases and J dropped 1 base, with 17 bases sitting between them. The CDR3 coding sequence is TGTGCCAGCAGTTCGGGTTACGGGGAAGGGAGCAATCAGCCCCAGCATTTT. Its translation: CASSSGYGEGSNQPQHF.

The genes are TRBV7-2 and TRBJ2-2, with D perhaps TRBD2 (6 bases). Trimming took off 1 base at V and 4 bases at J, with 10 bases between the two ends. This CDR3 has 15 residues. Germline CDR1 is SGHTA and CDR2 is FQGNSA. CDR3 region: CASSLVVAATGELFF. The CDR3, as DNA: TGTGCCAGCAGCTTAGTGGTAGCGGCCACCGGGGAGCTGTTTTTT.

The V call is TRBV4-3, the J call TRBJ2-4; tentatively, D is TRBD1 (6 bases). The CDR3 runs 18 residues. V was pared by 0 bases and J by 1 base, with 16 bases between. CDR1 and CDR2 from the germline V gene are LGHNA and YSLEER. The CDR3 region has the DNA TGCGCCAGCAGCCAAGAAGGGGGACCGTATGAGGCCAAAAACATTCAGTACTTC. It is translated as CASSQEGGPYEAKNIQYF.